This T cell receptor (beta chain) comes out of a study of T-cell reconstitution after alpha-beta-depleted transplantation in children. The study's findings and limits: Diversity and T-cell counts at one year after transplant derived mostly from new T cells. The origin of alpha-beta T cells about two months after transplant was reportedly several hundred expanded graft clones. Surviving recipient T cells and thymic progenitors produced the high day-60 TCRbeta diversity seen in some patients.

The CDR3 has 13 residues. Trimming removed 0 bases from V and 2 bases from J, with 5 bases in between. Germline CDR1 reads SGDLS; CDR2 reads YYNGEE. Unique molecular identifiers were incorporated when the TCRbeta library was constructed. TCRdb fed the PCR reads into MiXCR, producing one record per CDR3 protein. The sample has around 960,000 distinct CDR3 sequences, around 30% seen once. Comments on this clonotype: Its specificity is unknown.

This clonotype was obtained from a boy younger than two who had a stem cell transplant for SCID, so the T cells may come from the graft donor. The starting material was PBMCs, mostly from graft donor cells, obtained 360 days after TCRalphabeta/CD19-depleted stem cell transplant. The chain joins TRBV9 to TRBJ1-2, with no clear D. The CDR3 loop reads CASSVEENYGYTF. CDR3 nucleotide sequence: TGTGCCAGCAGCGTAGAGGAAAACTATGGCTACACCTTC. The full variable domain, completed using reference TRBV9 and TRBJ1-2, is DSGVTQTPKHLITATGQRVTLRCSPRSGDLSVYWYQQSLDQGLQFLIQYYNGEERAKGNILERFSAQQFPDLHSELNLSSLELGDSALYFCASSVEENYGYTFGSGTRLTVV.